These 30 T cell receptor beta chains originate from one sample sequenced in a study of T-cell reconstitution after alpha-beta-depleted transplantation in children. TCRbeta library construction was performed incorporating unique molecular identifiers. Each CDR3 protein is one row after TCRdb ran MiXCR on the PCR reads. The sample consists of some 530,000 distinct CDR3 sequences, 9.5% to 15% of them appearing once. This specimen consisted of PBMCs from the stem cell graft donor, obtained from the stem cell graft. These receptors all stem from a human donor who donated a stem cell graft to a child with combined immunodeficiency.

The V and J genes are TRBV10-3 and TRBJ1-1; 7 bases align to TRBD1. Germline values: CDR1 ENHRY, CDR2 SYGVKD. The CDR3 covers 14 residues. J gave up 1 base and V 5 bases, and 4 bases lay outside the gene matches. As DNA, the CDR3 is TGTGCCATCAGTCAGGGGGGGCAGAACACTGAAGCTTTCTTT. It codes for CAISQGGQNTEAFF.

This clonotype was found a few times. The CDR3 sequence is CASSLARARGIQTQYF. The DNA of the CDR3 is TGTGCCAGCAGCTTAGCACGGGCTAGAGGTATACAGACCCAGTACTTC. The chain is built from TRBV7-9 and TRBJ2-5; D uncertain. The CDR3 sequence is 16 residues long. V was trimmed by 0 bases and J by 6 bases, leaving 17 bases between them. CDR1 is SEHNR, CDR2 FQNEAQ, per germline (reference sequence).

This clonotype was seen many times. This rearrangement joins TRBV7-9 to TRBJ2-1; 10 positions agree with TRBD1. Germline CDR1 reads SEHNR; CDR2 reads FQNEAQ (reference sequence). Trimming at V came to 4 bases and at J to 4 bases, leaving 4 bases not matched to a gene. This CDR3 contains 15 residues. The CDR3, as DNA: TGTGCCAGCAGCTCGGGACAGGGGTGGTACAATGAGCAGTTCTTC. This encodes CASSSGQGWYNEQFF.

This chain connects TRBV7-9 to TRBJ2-7, with D maybe TRBD2 (5 bases). Germline-derived CDR1 and CDR2 are SEHNR and FQNEAQ (reference sequence). Trimming shortened V by 4 bases and J by 4 bases, and 8 bases separated the two germline ends. This CDR3 is built from 12 residues. CDR3 loop: CASSSGEYEQYF. CDR3 sequence (DNA): TGTGCCAGCAGCTCCGGGGAGTACGAGCAGTACTTC.

The chain uses TRBV5-1 and TRBJ1-2; D remains unclear. The V and J ends lost 3 bases and 4 bases respectively, with 16 bases between them. Germline V CDR1 and CDR2: SGHRS, YFSETQ. This CDR3 region has 15 residues. The CDR3 sequence is CASSSQGMPSYGYTF. The CDR3 DNA follows: TGCGCCAGCAGCTCCCAAGGAATGCCCTCCTATGGCTACACCTTC.

In DNA, the CDR3 is TGTGCCAGCAGCTTGGAGGCCCAGAACACCGGGGAGCTGTTTTTT. Translated: CASSLEAQNTGELFF. The chain employs TRBV5-5 and TRBJ2-2; D ambiguous. Germline assignment: CDR1 SGHKS and CDR2 YYEKEE (reference sequence). Between the trimmed V and J ends, which lost 0 bases and 1 base, there was a span of 7 bases. This CDR3 contains 15 residues. The full variable domain, with the rest looked up from reference TRBV5-5 and TRBJ2-2, is DAGVTQSPTHLIKTRGQQVTLRCSPISGHKSVSWYQQVLGQGPQFIFQYYEKEERGRGNFPDRFSARQFPNYSSELNVNALLLGDSALYLCASSLEAQNTGELFFGEGSRLTVL.

This clonotype was seen a few times. The J gene is TRBJ2-7, the V gene TRBV5-1; D unresolved. Deletions cut 0 bases from V and 4 bases from J, with 11 bases between. Germline V gene sequence: CDR1 SGHRS, CDR2 YFSETQ. This CDR3 region has 14 residues. In nucleotides, the CDR3 is TGCGCCAGCAGCTTGGAAGAGACCCCTTACGAGCAGTACTTC. Translation gives CASSLEETPYEQYF. Full variable domain (outside the CDR3, taken from reference TRBV5-1 and TRBJ2-7): KAGVTQTPRYLIKTRGQQVTLSCSPISGHRSVSWYQQTPGQGLQFLFEYFSETQRNKGNFPGRFSGRQFSNSRSEMNVSTLELGDSALYLCASSLEETPYEQYFGPGTRLTVT.

The chain's CDR3 is CAIAAMNTGELFF. The CDR3 DNA reads as TGTGCCATCGCAGCAATGAACACCGGGGAGCTGTTTTTT. The gene calls are TRBV10-3 and TRBJ2-2; D is unresolved. Trimming cost V 8 bases and J 1 base, with 8 bases left between them. This CDR3 is built from 13 residues. Germline-derived CDR1 and CDR2 are ENHRY and SYGVKD.

V and J are TRBV3-1 and TRBJ2-6; possible D gene TRBD1, 6 bases. Germline V gene data show CDR1 as LGHDT and CDR2 as YNNKEL (reference sequence). The CDR3 is 16 residues long. Deletions cut 9 bases from V and 12 bases from J, with 27 bases between. In DNA form, the CDR3 reads TGTGCCAGTTCCTTTCGGGTTTCGACAGGAAGGAGCGTCCTGACTTTC. It is translated as CASSFRVSTGRSVLTF.

The sample holds many counts of this clonotype. V and J are TRBV29-1 and TRBJ2-6, with D unresolved. CDR3 length: 12 residues. V was shortened by 2 bases and J by 1 base, with 0 bases between the two germline ends. CDR1 is SQVTM and CDR2 is ANQGSEA in the germline V gene. CDR3: CSVESGANVLTF. The CDR3 coding sequence is TGCAGCGTTGAATCTGGGGCCAACGTCCTGACTTTC.

This clonotype has ten or more counts. The chain recombines TRBV5-6 with TRBJ2-1; tentatively, D is TRBD1 (6 bases). The CDR3 is made up of 15 amino acids. Trimming pared 2 bases from V and 7 bases from J, leaving 16 bases between. Germline CDR1 SGHDT, CDR2 YYEEEE. The CDR3 nucleotides read TGTGCCAGCAGCTTACTTGGGGGCGGTGTGAATGAGCAGTTCTTC. It specifies CASSLLGGGVNEQFF.

This clonotype was observed a few times. CDR3 DNA: TGCGCCAGCAGCCAAGCGGCAGGGGCCTACGAGCAGTACTTC. Encoded protein: CASSQAAGAYEQYF. The V gene is TRBV4-1, the J gene TRBJ2-7; possibly TRBD1 for D (6 bases). From germline, CDR1 is MGHRA and CDR2 YSYEKL. V lost 1 base and J lost 2, with 9 bases in between. This CDR3 region has 14 residues.

This clonotype has ten or more counts. The rearrangement links TRBV12-3 or TRBV12-4 to TRBJ2-1; D might be TRBD1 or TRBD2, each matching 5 bases. Deletions cut 7 bases from V and 9 bases from J, with 16 bases between. CDR3 size: 13 residues. CDR3 coding DNA: TGTGCCAGCAACGGGGCCCTGCAGGGTGAGCAGTTCTTC. This gives the protein CASNGALQGEQFF.

Only a few counts were recorded for this clonotype. The V gene is TRBV6-1, the J gene TRBJ2-5, with a weak D call TRBD1 (6 bases). The V gene's germline CDR1 is MNHNS and CDR2 SASEGT. Deletions cut 6 bases from V and 4 bases from J, with 12 bases between. The CDR3 sequence is 13 residues long. The CDR3 DNA reads as TGTGCCAGCAGGGAAACAGGGATAGAGACCCAGTACTTC. Translated: CASRETGIETQYF.

J is TRBJ1-2 and V is TRBV7-9; D possibly corresponds to TRBD1 (6 bases). CDR3 length equals 12 residues. Germline CDR1 is SEHNR and CDR2 is FQNEAQ (reference sequence). V lost 7 bases and J lost 8, with 14 bases in between. CDR3 in DNA: TGTGCCAGCAACTCAGGGGCGTGGGGCTACACCTTC. Translation: CASNSGAWGYTF.

CDR3 in DNA: TGTGCCAGCAGTCCAGCCATGAGTGACGAGCAGTACTTC. Translating it yields CASSPAMSDEQYF. The rearrangement joins TRBV25-1 to TRBJ2-7; D not resolved. The germline V gene has CDR1 MGHDK and CDR2 SYGVNS. The CDR3 loop spans 13 amino acids. Trimming removed 5 bases from V and 5 bases from J, with 13 bases in between.

Many counts were recorded for this clonotype. The V call is TRBV4-3, the J call TRBJ2-3; D is possibly TRBD2 (6 bases). Looked up from germline, CDR1 is LGHNA and CDR2 is YSLEER. Trimming shortened V by 0 bases and J by 1 base, and 11 bases separated the two germline ends. The CDR3 has 16 residues. CDR3 region: CASSQDGQRGTDTQYF. For the CDR3, the DNA is TGCGCCAGCAGCCAAGATGGTCAGCGGGGCACAGATACGCAGTATTTT.

This clonotype was found a few times. The genes are TRBV9 and TRBJ2-5; D tentatively fits TRBD1 or TRBD2 (5 bases each). Germline lookup yields CDR1 SGDLS and CDR2 YYNGEE. The CDR3 runs 16 residues. Trimming removed 3 bases at V and 1 base at J, with 16 bases between. The CDR3 reads CASSALPPGPQETQYF. CDR3 coding DNA: TGTGCCAGCAGCGCCCTTCCACCGGGACCCCAAGAGACCCAGTACTTC.

V gene TRBV3-1 combines with J gene TRBJ2-1; 16 positions agree with TRBD2. The V gene's germline CDR1 is LGHDT and CDR2 YNNKEL (reference sequence). The CDR3 consists of 18 residues. V lost 3 bases, J lost 6 bases, and 8 bases stayed unmatched. The CDR3 DNA is TGTGCCAGCAGCCACTATTCCGGGACTAGCGGGAGGGGCAATGAGCAGTTCTTC. It encodes CASSHYSGTSGRGNEQFF.

Ten or more counts support this clonotype. V is TRBV4-3 and J is TRBJ2-2; D possibly matches TRBD1 or TRBD2 (6 bases each). V was cut by 1 base and J by 4 bases, with 16 bases left in between. The V gene's germline CDR1 is LGHNA and CDR2 YSLEER. This CDR3 has 17 residues. In nucleotides, the CDR3 is TGCGCCAGCAGCCAAGTAGCAATAGGAGGGGGCACCGGGGAGCTGTTTTTT. Translating it yields CASSQVAIGGGTGELFF.

The chain recombines TRBV4-3 with TRBJ1-2; D is undetermined. Trimming cost V 6 bases and J 3 bases, with 14 bases left between them. Germline assignment: CDR1 LGHNA and CDR2 YSLEER. This CDR3 is built from 14 residues. CDR3 sequence reads: CASRQPGLDYGYTF. As DNA, the CDR3 is TGCGCCAGCAGACAACCGGGTCTCGACTATGGCTACACCTTC.

The J gene is TRBJ2-3, the V gene TRBV7-2; TRBD2 matches at 16 bases. From germline, CDR1 is SGHTA and CDR2 FQGNSA. Losses at the gene ends were 0 bases for V and 3 bases for J; bases not matched to a gene: 3. The CDR3 is 18 residues long. CDR3 bases: TGTGCCAGCAGCTTAGCGGGACTAGCGGGAGGGCCGACAGATACGCAGTATTTT. Translated, it gives CASSLAGLAGGPTDTQYF.

This clonotype was counted many times. V gene TRBV6-5 combines with J gene TRBJ2-7; D is possibly TRBD1 (6 bases). Per germline, CDR1 MNHEY and CDR2 SVGAGI. V was trimmed by 6 bases and J by 6 bases, leaving 12 bases between them. The CDR3 contains 12 residues. Here the CDR3 DNA reads TGTGCCAGCAGGACAACAGGGACCGAGCAGTACTTC. This encodes CASRTTGTEQYF.

The chain has TRBV28 and TRBJ2-7, with D uncertain. The CDR3 runs 14 residues. V dropped 3 bases and J dropped 2 bases, with 11 bases sitting between them. Germline V lookup: CDR1 MDHEN, CDR2 SYDVKM. CDR3 DNA sequence: TGTGCCAGCAGTTTGTCGGATCCTACCTACGAGCAGTACTTC. Protein: CASSLSDPTYEQYF.

With regard to this clonotype: Its ends do not fully match the called genes, so a read error is possible. This rearrangement joins TRBV12-3 or TRBV12-4 to TRBJ1-1; no firm D call. The CDR3 extends over 14 amino acids. The CDR3 reads CDSSSPNENTEAFF. CDR3 nucleotides: TGTGACAGCAGTTCCCCAAATGAGAACACTGAAGCTTTCTTT.

Of note for this clonotype: Possible read error: a much larger clone is one base away. J is TRBJ2-5 and V is TRBV5-1; 12 bases agree with TRBD2. The CDR3 extends over 13 amino acids. Germline V gives CDR1 SGHRS, CDR2 YFSETQ. With V trimmed by 5 bases and J by 6 bases, 2 bases remained unmatched. CDR3 region: CASRTSGRKTQYF. The CDR3 region has the DNA TGCGCCAGCAGGACTAGCGGGAGAAAGACCCAGTACTTC.

This clonotype occurred many times. The V gene is TRBV12-3 or TRBV12-4, the J gene TRBJ2-2; 8 bases fit TRBD1. The CDR3 loop spans 17 amino acids. The V and J ends lost 2 bases and 1 base, in that order; junction bases with no gene match: 6. The chain's CDR3 is CASSLTLGTGNTGELFF. In DNA, the CDR3 is TGTGCCAGCAGTTTAACACTTGGGACAGGGAACACCGGGGAGCTGTTTTTT.

J is TRBJ2-1 and V is TRBV12-3 or TRBV12-4; tentatively, D is TRBD1 (6 bases). The CDR3 runs 18 residues. Between the trimmed V and J ends, which lost 4 bases and 4 bases, there was a span of 23 bases. CDR3 residues: CASSSEQGASGIYNEQFF. Here the CDR3 DNA reads TGTGCCAGCAGTTCTGAACAGGGTGCCAGCGGAATTTACAATGAGCAGTTCTTC.

This clonotype occurred a few times. The J gene is TRBJ2-3, the V gene TRBV6-2 or TRBV6-3; the match to TRBD2 covers 8 bases. Per the germline V gene, CDR1 is MNHEY and CDR2 is SVGEGT. The CDR3 loop spans 12 amino acids. Losses at the gene ends were 5 bases for V and 11 bases for J; bases not matched to a gene: 6. CDR3 coding DNA: TGTGCCAGCAGTCCCCACGGGAGGGGGCAGTATTTT. Protein product: CASSPHGRGQYF.

This rearrangement joins TRBV6-1 to TRBJ2-3, with TRBD2 matching 7 bases. CDR1 and CDR2 (germline): MNHNS, SASEGT. Unmatched junction bases numbered 14, after V lost 6 bases and J lost 2 bases. The CDR3 runs to 17 residues. CDR3: CASRRELLTSSTDTQYF. The CDR3 DNA is TGTGCCAGCAGACGAGAACTCTTGACTAGCTCCACAGATACGCAGTATTTT.